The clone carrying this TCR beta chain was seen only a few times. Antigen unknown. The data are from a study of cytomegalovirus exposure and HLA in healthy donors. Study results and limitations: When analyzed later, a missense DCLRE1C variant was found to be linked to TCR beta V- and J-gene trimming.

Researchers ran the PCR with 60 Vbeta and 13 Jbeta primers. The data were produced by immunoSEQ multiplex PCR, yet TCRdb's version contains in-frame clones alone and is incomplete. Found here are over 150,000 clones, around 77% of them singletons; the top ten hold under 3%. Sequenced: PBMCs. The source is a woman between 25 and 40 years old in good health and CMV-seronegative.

The CDR3 DNA reads TGTGCCAGCAGTTACTCCGGGACAGCAAGCAATGAGCAGTTCTTC. The encoded protein is CASSYSGTASNEQFF. V and J are TRBV11-2 and TRBJ2-1, with 7 nucleotides matching TRBD1. Looked up from germline, CDR1 is SGHAT and CDR2 is FQNNGV. The CDR3 is made up of 15 amino acids. Germline trimming cut 6 bases from V and 6 bases from J; bases unmatched to any gene: 11. The variable domain in full, with the rest retrieved from reference TRBV11-2 and TRBJ2-1, is EAGVAQSPRYKIIEKRQSVAFWCNPISGHATLYWYQQILGQGPKLLIQFQNNGVVDDSQLPKDRFSAERLKGVDSTLKIQPAKLEDSAVYLCASSYSGTASNEQFFGPGTRLTVL.